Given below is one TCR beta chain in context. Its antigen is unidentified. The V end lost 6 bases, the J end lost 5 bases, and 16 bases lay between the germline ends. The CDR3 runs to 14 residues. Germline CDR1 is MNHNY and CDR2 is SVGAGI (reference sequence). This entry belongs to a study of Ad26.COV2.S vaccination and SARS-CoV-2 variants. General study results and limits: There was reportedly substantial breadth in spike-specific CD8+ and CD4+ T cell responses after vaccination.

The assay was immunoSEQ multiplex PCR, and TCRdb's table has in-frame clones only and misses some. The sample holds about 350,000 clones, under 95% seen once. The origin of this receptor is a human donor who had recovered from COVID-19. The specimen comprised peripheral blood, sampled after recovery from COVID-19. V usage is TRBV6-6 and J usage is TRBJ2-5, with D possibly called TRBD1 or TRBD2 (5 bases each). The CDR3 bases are TGTGCCAGCAGATCCGGGACCTTAACTGAGACCCAGTACTTC. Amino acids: CASRSGTLTETQYF.